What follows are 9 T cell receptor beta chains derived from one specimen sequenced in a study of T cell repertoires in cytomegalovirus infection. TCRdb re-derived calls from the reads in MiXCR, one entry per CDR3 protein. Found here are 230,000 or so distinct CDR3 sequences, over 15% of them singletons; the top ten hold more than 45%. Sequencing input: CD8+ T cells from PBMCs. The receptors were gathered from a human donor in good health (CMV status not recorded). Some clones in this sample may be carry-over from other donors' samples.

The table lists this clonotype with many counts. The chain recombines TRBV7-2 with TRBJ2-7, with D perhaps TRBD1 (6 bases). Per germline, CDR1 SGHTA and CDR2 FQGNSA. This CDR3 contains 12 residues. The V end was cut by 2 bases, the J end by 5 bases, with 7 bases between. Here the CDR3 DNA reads TGTGCCAGCAGCTTAACAGGGCACGAGCAGTACTTC. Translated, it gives CASSLTGHEQYF.

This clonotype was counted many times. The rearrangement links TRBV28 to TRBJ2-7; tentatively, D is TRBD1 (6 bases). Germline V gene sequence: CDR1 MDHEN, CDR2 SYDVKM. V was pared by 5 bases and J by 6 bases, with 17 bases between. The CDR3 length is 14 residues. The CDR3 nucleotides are TGTGCCAGCAGTCCGAACAGGGACGGACGCGAGCAGTACTTC. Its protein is CASSPNRDGREQYF.

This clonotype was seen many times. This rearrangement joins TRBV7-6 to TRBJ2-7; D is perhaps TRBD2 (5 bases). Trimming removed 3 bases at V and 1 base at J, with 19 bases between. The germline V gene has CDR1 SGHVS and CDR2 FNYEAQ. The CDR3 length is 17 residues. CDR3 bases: TGTGCCAGCAGCTTTACCTCGATTGGGGAGAATTCCTACGAGCAGTACTTC. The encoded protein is CASSFTSIGENSYEQYF.

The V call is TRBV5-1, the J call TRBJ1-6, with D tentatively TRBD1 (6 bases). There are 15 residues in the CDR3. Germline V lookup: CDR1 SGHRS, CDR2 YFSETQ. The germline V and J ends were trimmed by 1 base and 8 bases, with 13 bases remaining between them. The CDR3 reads CASSLWGAMDSPLHF. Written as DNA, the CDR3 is TGCGCCAGCAGCTTGTGGGGGGCGATGGATTCACCCCTCCACTTT.

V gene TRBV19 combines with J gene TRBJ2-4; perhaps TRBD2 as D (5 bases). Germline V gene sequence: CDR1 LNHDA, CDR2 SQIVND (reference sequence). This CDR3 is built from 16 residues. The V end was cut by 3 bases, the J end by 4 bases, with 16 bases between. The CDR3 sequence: CASSIDMGGGKNIQYF. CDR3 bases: TGTGCCAGTAGTATTGATATGGGCGGCGGGAAAAACATTCAGTACTTC.

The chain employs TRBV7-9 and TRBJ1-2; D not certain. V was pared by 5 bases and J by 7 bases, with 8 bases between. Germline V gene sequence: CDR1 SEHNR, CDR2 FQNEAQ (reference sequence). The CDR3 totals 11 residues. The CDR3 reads CASSETSGYTF. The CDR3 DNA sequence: TGTGCCAGCAGCGAGACTAGTGGCTACACCTTC.

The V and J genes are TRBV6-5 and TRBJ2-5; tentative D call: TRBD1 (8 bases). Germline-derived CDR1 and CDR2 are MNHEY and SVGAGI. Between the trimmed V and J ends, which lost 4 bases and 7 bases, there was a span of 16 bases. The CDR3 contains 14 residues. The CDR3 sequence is CASSWVQGGRTQYF. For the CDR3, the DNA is TGTGCCAGCAGTTGGGTACAGGGGGGGAGGACCCAGTACTTC.

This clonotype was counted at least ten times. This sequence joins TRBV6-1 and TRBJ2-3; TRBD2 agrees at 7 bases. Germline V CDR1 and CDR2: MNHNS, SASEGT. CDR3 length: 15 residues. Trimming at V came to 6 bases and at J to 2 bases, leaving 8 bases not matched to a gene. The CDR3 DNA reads TGTGCCAGCAGCACCGGGACTACCTACACAGATACGCAGTATTTT. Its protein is CASSTGTTYTDTQYF.

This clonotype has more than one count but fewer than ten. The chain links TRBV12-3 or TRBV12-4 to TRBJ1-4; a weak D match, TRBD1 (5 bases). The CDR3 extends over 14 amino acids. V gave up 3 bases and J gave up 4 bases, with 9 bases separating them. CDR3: CASSFQGLNEKLFF. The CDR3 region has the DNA TGTGCCAGCAGTTTTCAGGGTCTTAATGAAAAACTGTTTTTT.